This T cell receptor (beta chain) was retrieved from a study of cytomegalovirus exposure and HLA in healthy donors (dated by TCRdb to the late 2010s). As for the study more broadly: An earlier analysis of several hundred of the donors reported 276 Gb of sequence data and 117 million unique TCR beta sequences obtained from about 170 million T cells. Typing coverage varied by locus: about 620-630 donors for A, B, C, DRB1 and DQB1; approximately 520 for DQA1; some 610 for DPA1; 450 to 480 for DPB1. Roughly 5 DR-DQ haplotypes were handled as single units for association and clustering, since linkage in the cohort was strong. All discovery cohort repertoires had been generated on a single sequencing platform. In a later analysis, previously published TCR beta repertoires from 666 donors were re-analyzed and high-resolution HLA genotyping was added so that TCR occurrence patterns could be studied. Around 300 gigabases of sequencing data and 70 million to 100 million unique TCR sequences were included in an early release covering 550 to 800 HLA-typed donors. Among 398 genotyped donors of the cohort, an average of about 240,000 unique TCR beta nucleotide sequences was sequenced per donor, of which roughly 18% were non-productive. An earlier analysis of 500 to 750 of the donors applied high-throughput TCR beta sequencing to assess whether each TCR beta V gene segment acted as functional or pseudogenic. The study combined high-throughput TCR immunosequencing, statistical association of individual TCRs with disease status, and machine learning to predict cytomegalovirus infection status. A separate validation cohort of over 95 different subjects was used in addition to the approximately 700-subject first cohort. Donor age, sex, ethnicity and CMV serostatus were collected together with the repertoire data. The study aimed to test whether cataloging public T cell receptors could reveal signatures of past pathogen exposure. Genome-wide SNP genotypes for about 65% of the roughly 670 donors were used in a later genetic analysis, which treated that subset as a discovery cohort. Among the roughly 400 genotyped donors, more than 70% belonged to the genetic ancestry cluster associated with self-reported Caucasian donors. Rather than drawing on any new phenotypic data, the later analysis identified candidate immune exposures from TCR beta sequences and the way those sequences occurred across donors. The study profiled the T cell repertoires of 666 subjects by immunosequencing and related them to cytomegalovirus serostatus. Class I and class II HLA loci were covered by the typing at four-digit resolution. Beyond this particular receptor, the publication reports: According to a later analysis, most CMV-associated TCR beta chains appeared to be HLA-restricted, and the HLA associations seemed to be driven largely by CMV exposure. This cohort had only TCR beta chains sequenced, and the lack of alpha or paired-chain data limited which features could be detected. Because the 87-base-pair reads could not distinguish some IMGT-functional V segments, including TRBV6-2 and TRBV6-3, those segments were excluded. A total of roughly 160 TCR beta chains were listed by the study as associated with cytomegalovirus. In an earlier analysis of about 600 of the donors, most TCR beta V segments appeared in productive rearrangements about 87% or about 30% of the time, broadly matching IMGT annotations. According to a later genetic analysis, donors in an Asian-associated ancestry cluster had fewer N-insertions in productive TCRs than the roughly 700-donor mean. Because HLA typing was missing for some donors at each locus, association tests included only the typed subset. A later genetic analysis associated a missense DCLRE1C variant with V-gene and J-gene trimming of TCR beta chains, and an independent cohort replicated the association. In a later analysis, about 17,000 TCR beta sequences were associated with specific HLA alleles at a false discovery rate of 0.05. The authors suggested that the approach could potentially be generalized to other disease states and immunological phenotypes. Because counts were too low, around 18 rarely observed V segments, including chromosome 9 orphons, were left out of the earlier analysis of 500 to 750 of the donors. A few of the identified cytomegalovirus-associated TCR beta chains were confirmed in vitro to be specific for cytomegalovirus antigens. A group of highly shared sequence variants was considered likely to be a technical artifact of the sequencing pipeline. The classifier was reported to diagnose cytomegalovirus status with high specificity and sensitivity in both the original cohort and the validation cohort. Compared with equally common non-associated chains, HLA-associated TCR beta chains in a later analysis were more clonally expanded and had lower generation probabilities. For the cohort, immune exposure information was limited to CMV serostatus. A further reported finding was that TCR beta sequences accurately predicted the HLA-A and HLA-B alleles for most subjects in the first cohort. In a later analysis, the rate of TCR association differed among HLA loci, with DRB1 alleles having the most associated TCRs and HLA-C alleles having the fewest. Sequencing depth was assumed to be roughly uniform across donors in the presence/absence analyses, though that assumption may not hold. While some public TCRs were present in many individuals, most TCR sequences turned up only very rarely across donors. Linkage disequilibrium might explain the correlated functional status among segregating V segments, but an unknown experimental factor could not be ruled out. When HLA alleles, especially DR and DQ, strongly co-occurred, attributing TCR associations to individual alleles was difficult. Several of the top co-occurrence clusters appeared to be linked to parvovirus B19, influenza, CMV and Epstein-Barr virus, according to a later analysis.

Comments on this clone: Its antigen is not yet known. No much larger clone is present one base from it, and per-base qualities are unavailable.

Its CDR3 holds 13 amino acids, cysteine through phenylalanine. CDR3 DNA only is kept here, 39 bases in frame from base 1. Per the germline V gene, SNHLY is the CDR1 and FYNNEI is the CDR2. V is cut back by 6 bases and J by 2 bases, with 2 bases in the junction unmatched. Library preparation was by the immunoSEQ multiplex PCR assay. The multiplex PCR relied on a mix of 60 forward primers for TCR Vbeta segments and 13 reverse primers for TCR Jbeta segments. The CDR3 region of rearranged TCR beta genes was amplified from genomic DNA with a multiplex PCR assay. On the Illumina HiSeq System, the amplified TCR beta libraries were sequenced as 87-base-pair reads. The paper's processing steps were these. In a later analysis, some 80 million unique TCR beta chains were counted across the approximately 670 repertoires, and about 10 million of these chains were shared by at least two donors. Raw reads were error-corrected and collapsed into unique sequences with a nearest-neighbor algorithm that merged closely related sequences to remove PCR and sequencing errors. To assign V, D and J gene segments, CDR3 sequences were aligned to IMGT reference sequences. Each retained sequence needed at least a six-nucleotide match to both a V gene segment and a J gene segment. A rearrangement was called productive if the CDR3 had no stop codons and remained in frame with V and J, and every other rearrangement was called non-productive. CDR3 was defined by IMGT convention, running from the second conserved V-encoded cysteine to the conserved J-encoded phenylalanine. Sequences without an unambiguous match to a single V gene segment were excluded from the earlier analysis of about 600 of the donors. An earlier analysis of roughly 590 of the donors called V segments functional above 56.7% productive rearrangements and segregating when the between-donor standard deviation exceeded 5%. A statistical classification framework was developed to diagnose cytomegalovirus status using the catalog of TCR beta chain sequences. V and J gene assignment, in a later analysis, came from comparing TCR nucleotide sequences with IMGT/GENE-DB human TR gene sequences. The TCRdist pipeline was used in a later analysis to assign CDR3 sequences and most-parsimonious VDJ recombination scenarios. In a later analysis, every TCR beta chain was defined by the combination of its CDR3 amino acid sequence and its V-gene family, and reads without a unique V-gene family were dropped. A later analysis removed 500 to 600 highly shared, low-generation-probability nucleotide sequences to deal with suspected cross-contamination and a sequencing artifact. In a later analysis, a clonal expansion index for each public chain was calculated from normalized within-repertoire ranks of inferred template counts. Generation probabilities in a later analysis came from a VDJ recombination model fitted to out-of-frame rearrangements, and those results were checked against IGoR. In a later analysis, hypergeometric tests were used to score TCR-TCR, TCR-HLA and TCR-CMV co-occurrence, with a repertoire-size bias correction applied to TCR pairs. A later analysis estimated false discovery rates by permuting HLA or CMV assignments 20 times. In a later analysis, co-occurring TCRs were grouped using DBSCAN, and TCRdist sequence similarity was added for clustering within HLA-allele-positive subsets. Repertoires with fewer than 30,000 or more than 120,000 public chains were left out of co-occurrence clustering, as were five repertoires with anomalous nucleotide sharing. TCRdb limited this immuneACCESS table to in-frame rearrangements with V and J called. A share of clones is missing; checked studies link under half to unresolved V genes, and the rest is unexplained. V and J calls and clone size are copied from that table; D and trimming were computed from the DNA. The sample data list 200,000 to 250,000 clones, and roughly 82% of these were observed just once. The top ten clonotypes cover 5.4% of the sample.

In total, over 600 healthy bone marrow donors made up the cohort. At the time of sampling, all cohort members were nominally healthy, though unrecorded immune exposures were likely present. The donor tested CMV seropositive and was one of the 289 seropositive cohort members. A peripheral blood sample was provided by each donor, and peripheral blood mononuclear cells were used for TCR beta sequencing. Genomic DNA was extracted from the blood cell samples with the Qiagen DNeasy Blood Extraction Kit. The sequence is built from TRBV2 and TRBJ2-5; 8 middle bases align to TRBD1. The origin of this receptor is a woman aged 40 to 50 in good health and CMV-seropositive. Input material: PBMCs. CDR3 protein: CASRGQAQETQYF. In nucleotides, the sequence is TGTGCCAGCAGGGGACAGGCACAAGAGACCCAGTACTTC.